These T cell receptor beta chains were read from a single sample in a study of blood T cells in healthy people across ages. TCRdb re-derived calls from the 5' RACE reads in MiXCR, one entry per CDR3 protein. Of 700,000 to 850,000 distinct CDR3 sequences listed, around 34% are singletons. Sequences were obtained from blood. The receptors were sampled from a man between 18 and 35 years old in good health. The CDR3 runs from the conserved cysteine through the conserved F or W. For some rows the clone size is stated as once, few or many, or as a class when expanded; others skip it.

CDR3aa: CASSYVGYYGYTF
v_gene: TRBV6-6
abundance: .
j_gene: TRBJ1-2

CDR3aa: CASSQERGIEAFF
v_gene: TRBV14
abundance: .
j_gene: TRBJ1-1

CDR3aa: CASSLDSGRRGQFF
v_gene: TRBV12-3/TRBV12-4
abundance: few
j_gene: TRBJ2-1

CDR3aa: CASSYSGAKGSQPQHF
v_gene: TRBV6-2/TRBV6-3
abundance: .
j_gene: TRBJ1-5

CDR3aa: CASSTGLMVYSYNEQFF
v_gene: TRBV5-1
abundance: .
j_gene: TRBJ2-1

CDR3aa: CSARPLSGDGTDTQYF
v_gene: TRBV20-1
abundance: few
j_gene: TRBJ2-3

CDR3aa: CASSLSSSEKLFF
v_gene: TRBV7-6
abundance: few
j_gene: TRBJ1-4

CDR3aa: CASRVVDKNIQYF
v_gene: TRBV12-3/TRBV12-4
abundance: many
j_gene: TRBJ2-4

CDR3aa: CASSLRGGQNEAFF
v_gene: TRBV4-1
abundance: few
j_gene: TRBJ1-1

CDR3aa: CAIQDQVSYNEQFF
v_gene: TRBV10-3
abundance: .
j_gene: TRBJ2-1

CDR3aa: CASSLGPGSYNEQFF
v_gene: TRBV5-1
abundance: many
j_gene: TRBJ2-1

CDR3aa: CASTQNRGKETQYF
v_gene: TRBV6-2/TRBV6-3
abundance: .
j_gene: TRBJ2-5

CDR3aa: CASNQARGAGELFF
v_gene: TRBV12-3/TRBV12-4
abundance: few
j_gene: TRBJ2-2

CDR3aa: CSANSNSRGPQETQYF
v_gene: TRBV20-1
abundance: many
j_gene: TRBJ2-5

CDR3aa: CASSSTGVNEQFF
v_gene: TRBV7-2
abundance: many
j_gene: TRBJ2-1

CDR3aa: CASSYRAGALYEQYF
v_gene: TRBV2
abundance: many
j_gene: TRBJ2-7

CDR3aa: CASSVDGVNTEAFF
v_gene: TRBV5-1
abundance: .
j_gene: TRBJ1-1